The clone carrying this TCR beta chain was counted only a few times. Its antigen is undetermined. This CDR3 spans 18 amino acids. Trimming cost V 3 bases and J 1 base; bases outside gene matches: 7. Germline CDR1 reads SGHRS; CDR2 reads YFSETQ. The data were taken from a study of T cells in Graves' hyperthyroidism and ophthalmopathy. Notes on the study in general: With a median lead of approximately 6.4 months before onset, the model predicted ophthalmopathy.

TCR beta CDR3 regions were amplified from RNA transcripts. The TCR CDR3 first-round RT-PCR relied on the HTBI primer set. TCRdb called the multiplex PCR reads again in MiXCR, with one record for every CDR3 protein. In the table there are about half a million distinct CDR3 sequences, roughly 21% of which are singletons. The material sequenced was blood. This TCR came from a man in his forties with Graves' ophthalmopathy. The chain joins TRBV5-1 to TRBJ2-3; TRBD2 agrees at 14 bases. The CDR3 region has the DNA TGCGCCAGCAGCTCGGGACTAGCGGGGGCCTCGCGCACAGATACGCAGTATTTT. Translating gives CASSSGLAGASRTDTQYF.